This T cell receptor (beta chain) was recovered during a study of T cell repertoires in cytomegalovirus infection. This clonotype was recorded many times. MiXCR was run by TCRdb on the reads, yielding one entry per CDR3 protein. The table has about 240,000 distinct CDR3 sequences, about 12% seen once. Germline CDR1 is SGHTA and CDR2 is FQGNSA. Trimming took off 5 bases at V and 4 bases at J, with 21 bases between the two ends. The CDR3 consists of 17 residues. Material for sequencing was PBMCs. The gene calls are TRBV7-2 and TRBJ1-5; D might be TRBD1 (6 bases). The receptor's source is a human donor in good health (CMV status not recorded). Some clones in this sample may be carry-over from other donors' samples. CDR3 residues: CASSHPRGGGGNQPQHF. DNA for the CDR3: TGTGCCAGCAGCCATCCTAGGGGGGGAGGGGGAAATCAGCCCCAGCATTTT.